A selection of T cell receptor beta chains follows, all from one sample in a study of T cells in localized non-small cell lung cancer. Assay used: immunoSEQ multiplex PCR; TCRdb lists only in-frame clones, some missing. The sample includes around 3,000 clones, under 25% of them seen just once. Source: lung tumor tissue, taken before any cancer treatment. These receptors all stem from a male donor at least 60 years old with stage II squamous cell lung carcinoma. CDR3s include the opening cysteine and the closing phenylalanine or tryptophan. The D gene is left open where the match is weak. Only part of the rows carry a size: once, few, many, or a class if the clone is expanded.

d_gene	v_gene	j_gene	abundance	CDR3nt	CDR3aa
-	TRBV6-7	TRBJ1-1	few	TGTGCCAGCATGCCGGAAAATGAAGCTTTCTTT	CASMPENEAFF
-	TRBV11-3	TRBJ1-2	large	TGTGCCAGCAGCCCCTGGACAGAGAGCTATGGCTACACCTTC	CASSPWTESYGYTF
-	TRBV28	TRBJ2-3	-	TGTGCCAGCAGTTTTTCTCCGGGACCGAGCACAGATACGCAGTATTTT	CASSFSPGPSTDTQYF
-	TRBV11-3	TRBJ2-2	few	TGTGCCAGCAGCTTATCGTTGGTCACAGCCACCGGGGAGCTGTTTTTT	CASSLSLVTATGELFF
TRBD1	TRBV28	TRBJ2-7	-	TGTGCCAGCGGGGGGGGACAGGGGCGTAACGAGCAGTACTTC	CASGGGQGRNEQYF
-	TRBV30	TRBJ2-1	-	TGTGCCTGGACTGGATGGGGCCATGAGCAGTTCTTC	CAWTGWGHEQFF
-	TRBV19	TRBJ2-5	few	TGTGCCAGTACCCCCGGCAAGGAAGAGACCCAGTACTTC	CASTPGKEETQYF
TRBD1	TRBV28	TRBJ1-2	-	TGTGCCAGCAGTCGCACCGGGACAGCGTACTATGGCTACACCTTC	CASSRTGTAYYGYTF
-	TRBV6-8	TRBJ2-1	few	TGTGCCAGCAGTTACGTCGCCAATGAGCAGTTCTTC	CASSYVANEQFF
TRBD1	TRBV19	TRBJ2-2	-	TGTGCCAGTAAACGACCGGGACAGGGGGCGAACACCGGGGAGCTGTTTTTT	CASKRPGQGANTGELFF
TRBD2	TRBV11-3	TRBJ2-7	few	TGTGCCAGCAGCCAAGCGGGAGGTCCCTACGAGCAGTACTTC	CASSQAGGPYEQYF
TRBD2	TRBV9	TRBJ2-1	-	TGTGCCACTACGCGGAGCGGGGGATCCTACAATGAGCAGTTCTTC	CATTRSGGSYNEQFF
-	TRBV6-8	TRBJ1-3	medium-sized	TGTGCCAGCAGTCCAACGGGGGCCAACTCTGGAAACACCATATATTTT	CASSPTGANSGNTIYF
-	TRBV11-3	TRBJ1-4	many	TGTGCCAGCAGCTTAGATGACATTAAGGGGGAAAAACTGTTTTTT	CASSLDDIKGEKLFF
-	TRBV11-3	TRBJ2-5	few	TGTGCCAGCTCCTTAGGGTCTCGGGGGAGCTGGGGAGAGACCCAGTACTTC	CASSLGSRGSWGETQYF
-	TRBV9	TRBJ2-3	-	TGTGCCAGCAGCCCGCCGAGGGCCCCAAGGGATACGCAGTATTTT	CASSPPRAPRDTQYF
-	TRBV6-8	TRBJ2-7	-	TGTGCCAGCAGCCGCGGGCCCTACGAGCAGTACTTC	CASSRGPYEQYF
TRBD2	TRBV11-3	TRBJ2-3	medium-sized	TGTGCCAGCAGCTGGACTAGCGGCGGCACAGATACGCAGTATTTT	CASSWTSGGTDTQYF
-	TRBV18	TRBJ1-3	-	TGTGCCAGCTCACCGGCCGTCGACAGCAGAAACACCATATATTTT	CASSPAVDSRNTIYF
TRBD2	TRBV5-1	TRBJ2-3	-	TGCGCCAGCAGCCAGGGACTAGCGGAATCCACAGATACGCAGTATTTT	CASSQGLAESTDTQYF
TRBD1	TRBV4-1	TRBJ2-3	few	TGCGCCAGCAGCCAAGAGCCGGGACAGAGCACAGATACGCAGTATTTT	CASSQEPGQSTDTQYF
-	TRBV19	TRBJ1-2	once	TGTGCCAGTACCCGAAACGAGGCGTACTATGGCTACACCTTC	CASTRNEAYYGYTF
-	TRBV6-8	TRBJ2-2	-	TGTGCCAGCAGTATAATCGGGGGGCTCGAAAAGGGCCCACGCCGCGGGGAGCTGTTTTTT	CASSIIGGLEKGPRRGELFF
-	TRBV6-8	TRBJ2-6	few	TGTGCCAGCAGATTTTCCCGATCTGGGGCCAACGTCCTGACTTTC	CASRFSRSGANVLTF
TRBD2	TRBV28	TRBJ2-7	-	TGTGCCAGCAGCGAACCTAGCGGAGCCTTGTACGAGCAGTACTTC	CASSEPSGALYEQYF
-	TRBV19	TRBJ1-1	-	TGTGCCACTACTACCAAAGTACTTTTTCAGGCCATACAGGGCCCCGAAGAAGCTTTCTTT	CATTTKVLFQAIQGPEEAFF
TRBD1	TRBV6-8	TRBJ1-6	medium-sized	TGTGCCAGCAGTCGAGGGGGGACAGGGGGTCCACCCCTCCACTTT	CASSRGGTGGPPLHF
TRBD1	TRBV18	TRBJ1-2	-	TGTGCCAGCTCACCTACAGGGGCCGGGGGCTATGGCTACACCTTC	CASSPTGAGGYGYTF
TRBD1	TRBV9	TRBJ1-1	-	TGTGCCAGCAGTAGACAGGGGACGAACACTGAAGCTTTCTTT	CASSRQGTNTEAFF
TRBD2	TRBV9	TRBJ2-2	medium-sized	TGTGCCAGCAGGGTGACTAGCGGGAGTCCCGGGGAGCTGTTTTTT	CASRVTSGSPGELFF
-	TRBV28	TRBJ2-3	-	TGTGCCAGCAGTTTACAAAACACAGATACGCAGTATTTT	CASSLQNTDTQYF
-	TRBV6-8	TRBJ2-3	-	TGTGCCAGCAGTTACATCCAAACTCAGGGTACGCAGTATTTT	CASSYIQTQGTQYF
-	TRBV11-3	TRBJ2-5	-	TGTGCCAGCAGCTTAACCCCACAAAAGGGGGAGACCCAGTACTTC	CASSLTPQKGETQYF
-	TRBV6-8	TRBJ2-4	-	TGTGCCAGCACCGCTAACGGAGGGGGACGGACCAAAAACATTCAGTACTTC	CASTANGGGRTKNIQYF
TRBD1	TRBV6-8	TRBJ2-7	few	TGTGCCAGCAGTTCAACAGGGGTGGGCGAGCAGTACTTC	CASSSTGVGEQYF
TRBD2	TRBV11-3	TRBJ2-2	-	TGTGCCAGCAGCTCGACTAGCGCGAACACCGGGGAGCTGTTTTTT	CASSSTSANTGELFF
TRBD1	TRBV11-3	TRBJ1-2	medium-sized	TGTGCCAGCAGCTTAGACCGGGACAGGGGAACTGGTGGCTACACCTTC	CASSLDRDRGTGGYTF
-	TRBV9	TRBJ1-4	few	TGTGCCAGCAGCGTAGATCCCAGGGAGGAAAAACTGTTTTTT	CASSVDPREEKLFF